Listed below are T cell receptor beta chains from one sample, sequenced in a study of CD8 T cells in ankylosing spondylitis. TCRdb analysed the 5' RACE reads with MiXCR anew, one entry per CDR3 protein. The profile shows 200,000 or so distinct CDR3 sequences, about 20% of them singletons. Source material: blood, either unsorted or a sorted T cell fraction (not recorded which). The receptors stem from a male donor aged 5-29 years with ankylosing spondylitis or in good health (not recorded which). Each CDR3 is given with its conserved first and last residue. The D gene is left open where the match is weak. A row's size may be missing; if present it is once, few, many or a size class.

size: many; V: TRBV18; D: .; J: TRBJ1-4; CDR3: CASSPAEKLFF; DNA: TGTGCCAGCTCACCAGCGGAAAAACTGTTTTTT
size: many; V: TRBV20-1; D: TRBD2; J: TRBJ2-1; CDR3: CSASRLAGGSSYNEQFF; DNA: TGCAGTGCCTCCCGGCTAGCGGGAGGGAGCTCCTACAATGAGCAGTTCTTC
size: many; V: TRBV18; D: .; J: TRBJ1-2; CDR3: CASSPPDRRNYGYTF; DNA: TGTGCCAGCTCACCACCCGACAGAAGAAACTATGGCTACACCTTC
size: many; V: TRBV25-1; D: TRBD1; J: TRBJ2-7; CDR3: CASSYPGQATYEQYF; DNA: TGTGCCAGCAGCTACCCGGGACAGGCAACGTACGAGCAGTACTTC
size: .; V: TRBV15; D: TRBD2; J: TRBJ2-1; CDR3: CATSHAGVGYDEQFF; DNA: TGTGCCACCAGTCATGCGGGAGTCGGGTACGATGAGCAGTTCTTC
size: many; V: TRBV5-1; D: .; J: TRBJ2-4; CDR3: CASSLVFAGILAKNIQYF; DNA: TGCGCCAGCAGCTTGGTTTTTGCAGGCATACTAGCCAAAAACATTCAGTACTTC
size: .; V: TRBV19; D: TRBD1; J: TRBJ2-1; CDR3: CASRKTGTGGYNEQFF; DNA: TGTGCCAGTAGGAAAACCGGGACAGGGGGATACAATGAGCAGTTCTTC
size: many; V: TRBV6-5; D: .; J: TRBJ1-1; CDR3: CASSWAANTEAFF; DNA: TGTGCCAGCAGTTGGGCAGCGAACACTGAAGCTTTCTTT
size: .; V: TRBV20-1; D: .; J: TRBJ2-1; CDR3: CSARFREYYNEQFF; DNA: TGCAGTGCGAGATTTCGAGAGTATTACAATGAGCAGTTCTTC
size: .; V: TRBV29-1; D: .; J: TRBJ2-1; CDR3: CSVLFYNEQFF; DNA: TGCAGCGTTCTCTTCTACAATGAGCAGTTCTTC
size: few; V: TRBV29-1; D: TRBD1; J: TRBJ2-1; CDR3: CSGPGQVGNEQFF; DNA: TGCAGCGGTCCGGGACAGGTTGGGAATGAGCAGTTCTTC
size: many; V: TRBV19; D: TRBD2; J: TRBJ2-1; CDR3: CASSIPLASGSNEQFF; DNA: TGTGCCAGTAGTATCCCCCTCGCTAGCGGGAGTAATGAGCAGTTCTTC
size: many; V: TRBV7-9; D: .; J: TRBJ2-1; CDR3: CASSLGPSPLKQFF; DNA: TGTGCCAGCAGCTTGGGTCCCTCGCCCCTTAAGCAGTTCTTC
size: many; V: TRBV12-3/TRBV12-4; D: .; J: TRBJ1-5; CDR3: CASSPRGVNQPQHF; DNA: TGTGCCAGCAGCCCTCGGGGGGTCAATCAGCCCCAGCATTTT
size: many; V: TRBV5-1; D: TRBD2; J: TRBJ2-4; CDR3: CASSQEGEGAKNIQYF; DNA: TGCGCCAGCAGCCAAGAAGGGGAGGGAGCCAAAAACATTCAGTACTTC
size: .; V: TRBV11-3; D: TRBD2; J: TRBJ2-1; CDR3: CASSLVMASGRYNEQFF; DNA: TGTGCCAGCAGCTTAGTTATGGCTAGCGGGAGGTACAATGAGCAGTTCTTC